The 5 T cell receptor beta chains in this list originate from one sample, sequenced in a study of vaccination effects on CD4 cells after COVID-19. Libraries were prepared by immunoSEQ multiplex PCR; TCRdb keeps only in-frame clonotypes and omits some of them. The sample contains tens of thousands of clones, around 70% of which appear only once. No antigens are known for them. The authors isolated CD4+ T cells after roughly eleven days of culture. The source material was CD4+ T cells from PBMCs cultured without peptide, sampled before COVID-19 vaccination. These receptors originate from a human donor who had a prior SARS-CoV-2 infection.

J is TRBJ1-5 and V is TRBV2; D not resolved. The germline CDR1 and CDR2 sequences are SNHLY and FYNNEI. The V gene lost 0 bases and the J gene lost 8 bases, with 11 bases spanning the gap. This CDR3 region has 14 residues. CDR3 sequence (DNA): TGTGCCAGCAGTGAAGCGCCGACACTGGAGCCCCAGCATTTT. It codes for CASSEAPTLEPQHF. The full variable domain, with the rest looked up from reference TRBV2 and TRBJ1-5, is EPEVTQTPSHQVTQMGQEVILRCVPISNHLYFYWYRQILGQKVEFLVSFYNNEISEKSEIFDDQFSVERPDGSNFTLKIRSTKLEDSAMYFCASSEAPTLEPQHFGDGTRLSIL.

The rearrangement uses TRBV7-9 and TRBJ2-7, with TRBD1 matching 7 bases. V dropped 4 bases and J dropped 3; count of bases not matched to a gene: 9. The CDR3 is made up of 15 amino acids. Germline-derived CDR1 and CDR2 are SEHNR and FQNEAQ (reference sequence). CDR3: CASSSKQGRDYEQYF. As DNA, the CDR3 is TGTGCCAGCAGCTCAAAACAGGGGAGAGACTACGAGCAGTACTTC.

This chain connects TRBV4-2 to TRBJ2-3; 7 bases map to TRBD2. CDR1 and CDR2 (germline): LGHNA, YNFKEQ. The CDR3 runs 18 residues. V trimming: 6 bases; J trimming: 1 base; junction bases outside the gene matches: 16. DNA of the CDR3: TGTGCCAGCAGGCTCTCATCCTCCGGGGCGGGGGGCACAGATACGCAGTATTTT. It specifies CASRLSSSGAGGTDTQYF.

This rearrangement joins TRBV5-1 to TRBJ1-2; a weak D match, TRBD1 (6 bases). V was shortened by 1 base and J by 8 bases, with 18 bases between the two germline ends. CDR1 is SGHRS, CDR2 YFSETQ, per germline. The CDR3 loop spans 15 amino acids. In DNA form, the CDR3 reads TGCGCCAGCAGCTTGATGTGGGGGCAGTCGGCCGGCTACACCTTC. Translated, it gives CASSLMWGQSAGYTF.

This rearrangement joins TRBV5-5 to TRBJ2-5, with D possibly being TRBD1 or TRBD2 (5 bases each). Germline values: CDR1 SGHKS, CDR2 YYEKEE (reference sequence). Trimming removed 2 bases from V and 5 bases from J, with 7 bases in between. The CDR3 loop spans 12 amino acids. The CDR3: CASSFWGETQYF. The CDR3 DNA reads as TGTGCCAGCAGCTTTTGGGGGGAGACCCAGTACTTC.